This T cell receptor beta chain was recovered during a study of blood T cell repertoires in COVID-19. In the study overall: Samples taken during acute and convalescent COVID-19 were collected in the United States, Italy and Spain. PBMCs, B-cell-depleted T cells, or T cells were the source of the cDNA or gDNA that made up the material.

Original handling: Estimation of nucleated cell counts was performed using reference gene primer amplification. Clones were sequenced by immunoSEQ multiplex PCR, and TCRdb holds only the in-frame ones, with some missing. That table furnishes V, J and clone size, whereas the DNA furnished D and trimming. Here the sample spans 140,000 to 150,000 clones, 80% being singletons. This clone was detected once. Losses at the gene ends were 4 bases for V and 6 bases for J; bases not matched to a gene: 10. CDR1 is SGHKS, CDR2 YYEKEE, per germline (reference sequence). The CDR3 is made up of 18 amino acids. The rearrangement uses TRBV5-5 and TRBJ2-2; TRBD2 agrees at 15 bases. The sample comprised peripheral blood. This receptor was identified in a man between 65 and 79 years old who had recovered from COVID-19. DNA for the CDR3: TGTGCCAGCAGCCCAGGACTAGCGGGAGGGTCAGTCCCCGGGGAGCTGTTTTTT. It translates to CASSPGLAGGSVPGELFF.